The 19 T cell receptor beta chains below come from one sample, sequenced in a study of blood T cell repertoires in COVID-19. Libraries were prepared by immunoSEQ multiplex PCR; TCRdb keeps only in-frame clonotypes and omits some of them. The table records fewer than 300,000 clones, approximately 91% of them present only once. Sequenced material: peripheral blood. All receptors derive from a woman aged 25 to 39 with COVID-19, enrolled during active disease.

Only a few counts were recorded for this clone. The chain links TRBV3-1 (or the pseudogene TRBV3-2) to TRBJ2-5; TRBD2 aligns across 9 bases. Looked up from germline, CDR1 is LGHDT and CDR2 is YNNKEL (reference sequence). CDR3 size: 21 residues. V lost 4 bases, J lost 4 bases, and 25 bases stayed unmatched. The CDR3 DNA reads as TGTGCCAGCAGCCGTCAGGGCGGGAGGGTTTTGTTATCGTTGCATATAGAGACCCAGTACTTC. It is translated as CASSRQGGRVLLSLHIETQYF.

The V gene is TRBV27, the J gene TRBJ1-6; D is unresolved. This CDR3 contains 12 residues. Per germline, CDR1 MNHEY and CDR2 SMNVEV (reference sequence). The V end lost 2 bases, the J end lost 9 bases, and 5 bases lay between the germline ends. This CDR3 is CASSLPGSPLHF. In DNA, the CDR3 is TGTGCCAGCAGTTTACCAGGTTCACCCCTCCACTTT.

The count of this clone is one. The chain joins TRBV5-5 to TRBJ1-4, with TRBD1 matching over 7 bases. Germline CDR1 reads SGHKS; CDR2 reads YYEKEE (reference sequence). This CDR3 comprises 16 residues. Trimming removed 5 bases from V and 0 bases from J; junction bases left unmatched: 7. The CDR3 protein is CASSFDQGATNEKLFF. The DNA of the CDR3 is TGTGCCAGCAGTTTCGATCAGGGGGCAACTAATGAAAAACTGTTTTTT.

The chain employs TRBV19 and TRBJ1-1, with 7 bases that match TRBD1. The CDR3 runs 14 residues. The V gene end was trimmed by 5 bases and the J gene end by 2 bases; junction bases not matched to a gene: 5. From germline, CDR1 is LNHDA and CDR2 SQIVND (reference sequence). The CDR3 coding sequence is TGTGCCAGTAGTCCAGGGACAGCAAACACTGAAGCTTTCTTT. This gives the protein CASSPGTANTEAFF.

The chain uses TRBV19 and TRBJ1-4; D is unresolved. In germline, CDR1 is LNHDA, CDR2 SQIVND (reference sequence). Trimming pared 6 bases from V and 2 bases from J, leaving 10 bases between. This CDR3 contains 14 residues. DNA for the CDR3: TGTGCCAGTAGGATGGCCAGTACTAATGAAAAACTGTTTTTT. Amino acid sequence: CASRMASTNEKLFF.

V is TRBV10-3 and J is TRBJ2-1, with D unresolved. V lost 3 bases and J lost 1, with 13 bases in between. The germline V gene has CDR1 ENHRY and CDR2 SYGVKD. The CDR3 has 16 amino acids. The CDR3 bases are TGTGCCATCAGTGAATCGCTTCCCACTTCCTACAATGAGCAGTTCTTC. Translating it yields CAISESLPTSYNEQFF.

This CDR3 reads CASSSDRQGDEQYF. The DNA for the CDR3 is TGTGCCAGCAGTTCAGACCGACAAGGCGACGAGCAGTACTTC. The chain joins TRBV27 to TRBJ2-7; D gene unclear. The CDR3 covers 14 residues. Trimming took 4 bases from V and 5 from J, leaving 15 bases between them. CDR1 and CDR2 (germline): MNHEY, SMNVEV (reference sequence).

This sequence joins TRBV27 and TRBJ1-2; D possibly corresponds to TRBD1 (5 bases). Germline assignment: CDR1 MNHEY and CDR2 SMNVEV (reference sequence). V dropped 5 bases and J dropped 2 bases, with 15 bases sitting between them. This CDR3 contains 15 residues. CDR3 amino acids: CASSPRSGLNYGYTF. CDR3 bases: TGTGCCAGCAGTCCCCGGTCAGGGCTGAACTATGGCTACACCTTC.

A note on this clone: Other DNA sequences within the sample encode an identical CDR3. The V call is TRBV5-1, the J call TRBJ2-3, with a tentative D call TRBD1 (5 bases). CDR1 SGHRS and CDR2 YFSETQ come from the germline V gene. Trimming removed 2 bases at V and 2 bases at J, with 12 bases between. The CDR3 has 15 amino acids. The CDR3 here is CASSLGQGVTDTQYF. The CDR3 nucleotides read TGCGCCAGCAGCTTAGGTCAGGGTGTCACAGATACGCAGTATTTT.

The chain uses TRBV7-9 and TRBJ1-2, with TRBD1 matching 9 bases. Germline lookup yields CDR1 SEHNR and CDR2 FQNEAQ (reference sequence). V gave up 2 bases and J gave up 5 bases; unmatched junction bases: 3. This CDR3 region has 14 residues. The CDR3 DNA follows: TGTGCCAGCAGCTTAAGACAGGGGGGATATGGCTACACCTTC. It yields the protein CASSLRQGGYGYTF.

The V call is TRBV2, the J call TRBJ2-5; a weak D match, TRBD2 (5 bases). CDR1 is SNHLY and CDR2 is FYNNEI in the germline V gene. The CDR3 covers 16 residues. The V end was cut by 2 bases, the J end by 4 bases, with 17 bases between. The CDR3 DNA is TGTGCCAGCAGTGAAACCCTAGGCCAGGCGGGAGAGACCCAGTACTTC. It encodes CASSETLGQAGETQYF.

Only one count was recorded for this clone. The gene calls are TRBV11-3 and TRBJ2-2, with 7 bases fitting TRBD1. With V trimmed by 5 bases and J by 4 bases, 7 bases remained unmatched. This CDR3 is built from 15 residues. Germline CDR1 and CDR2: SGHNT and YENEEA. The DNA of the CDR3 is TGTGCCAGCAGCCCTGAGGGGGCGAGCACCGGGGAGCTGTTTTTT. It specifies CASSPEGASTGELFF.

The CDR3 spells CSAPWGQEHGYTF. In nucleotides, the CDR3 is TGCAGCGCACCTTGGGGCCAGGAGCATGGCTACACCTTC. V is TRBV29-1 and J is TRBJ1-2; tentative D call: TRBD1 (5 bases). The CDR3 is 13 amino acids. Germline CDR1 reads SQVTM; CDR2 reads ANQGSEA. Trimming took 7 bases from V and 6 from J, leaving 18 bases between them.

CDR3 nucleotides: TGTGCCAGCTCCCCGGTCAGGGGGGCTGCCACCATCTATGGCTACACCTTC. This sequence encodes CASSPVRGAATIYGYTF. J is TRBJ1-2 and V is TRBV27; 7 bases are a match to TRBD1. The ends lost 8 bases at V and 4 bases at J; junction bases unmatched: 19. There are 17 residues in the CDR3. The germline V gene has CDR1 MNHEY and CDR2 SMNVEV (reference sequence).

The rearrangement uses TRBV27 and TRBJ1-4, with D tentatively TRBD1 (6 bases). V shed 5 bases and J shed 0 bases, with 19 bases lying between them. This CDR3 comprises 18 residues. Germline CDR1 reads MNHEY; CDR2 reads SMNVEV (reference sequence). The CDR3 coding sequence is TGTGCCAGCAGTATGTCCCCGGACAGTTTAGCAACTAATGAAAAACTGTTTTTT. Its translation is CASSMSPDSLATNEKLFF.

J is TRBJ2-5 and V is TRBV6-5; the D gene is possibly TRBD1 (5 bases). Germline-derived CDR1 and CDR2 are MNHEY and SVGAGI. Trimming took off 6 bases at V and 5 bases at J, with 19 bases between the two ends. This CDR3 is 15 amino acids long. CDR3 region: CASREQGKSWETQYF. In nucleotides, the CDR3 is TGTGCCAGCAGGGAGCAGGGAAAGTCGTGGGAGACCCAGTACTTC.

The chain joins TRBV21-1 to TRBJ2-7; TRBD1 is the table's D call, not checked against the DNA. TRBV21-1 is a documented pseudogene. The CDR3 runs 13 residues. The CDR3 protein is CARGDKIYYEQYF. The CDR3 DNA is TGTGCCAGAGGGGACAAGATTTACTACGAGCAGTACTTC.

This chain connects TRBV30 to TRBJ1-2; 8 bases are a match to TRBD1. In germline, CDR1 is GTSNPN, CDR2 SVGIG (reference sequence). Unmatched junction bases numbered 7, after V lost 3 bases and J lost 4 bases. The CDR3 is 14 residues long. The DNA for the CDR3 is TGTGCCTGGAGCGACACAGGGGGATTCTATGGCTACACCTTC. Its translation is CAWSDTGGFYGYTF. Drawing the rest from reference TRBV30 and TRBJ1-2, the complete variable domain is SQTIHQWPATLVQPVGSPLSLECTVEGTSNPNLYWYRQAAGRGLQLLFYSVGIGQISSEVPQNLSASRPQDRQFILSSKKLLLSDSGFYLCAWSDTGGFYGYTFGSGTRLTVV.

This clone occurred once. This chain links TRBV30 with TRBJ1-4; 7 bases align to TRBD1. Germline-derived CDR1 and CDR2 are GTSNPN and SVGIG (reference sequence). This CDR3 is 14 amino acids long. The V and J ends lost 0 bases and 7 bases, in that order; junction bases with no gene match: 5. CDR3: CAWSVKGAFEKLFF. Here the CDR3 DNA reads TGTGCCTGGAGTGTAAAGGGGGCCTTTGAAAAACTGTTTTTT.